This T cell receptor (beta chain) was sequenced in a study of control samples from healthy donors and cancer patients. This CDR3 region has 14 residues. V was trimmed by 1 base and J by 1 base, leaving 9 bases between them. The germline V gene has CDR1 SGHRS and CDR2 YFSETQ. The method was immunoSEQ multiplex PCR; TCRdb's version includes in-frame clones alone and lacks a portion of them. The profile shows about 100,000 clones, more than 75% of them singletons. This clone was counted a single time. Input material: blood. The gene calls are TRBV5-1 and TRBJ2-7; D is unclear. The TCR was taken from a woman aged 45-60 years in good health. This CDR3 is CASSLTEASYEQYF. The CDR3 region has the DNA TGCGCCAGCAGCTTGACAGAAGCATCCTACGAGCAGTACTTC.